This T cell receptor beta chain was sequenced during a study of response to subunit inactivated influenza vaccine. Notes on the study in general: Each seasonal influenza vaccination, the authors suggested, recruits few new T cells.

The CDR3 totals 12 residues. Trimming shortened V by 4 bases and J by 8 bases, and 11 bases separated the two germline ends. This clonotype was observed a handful of times. The antigen is not known. TCRdb re-called the RT-PCR reads through MiXCR, storing one row per CDR3 protein. Here the sample spans hundreds of thousands of distinct CDR3 sequences, less than 20% being singletons. The chain carries TRBV12-3 or TRBV12-4 and TRBJ2-5; D unresolved. Sequenced material: PBMCs from blood, taken 11 to 12 days after vaccination. This TCR was recovered from a man aged 50 to 60 who received an inactivated influenza vaccine. In nucleotides, the CDR3 is TGTGCCAGCAGTTCCAACGTGGTCACCCAGTACTTC. Amino acids: CASSSNVVTQYF.